The rows below give T cell receptor beta chains drawn from one sample of a study of shared clonotypes between healthy human individuals. Generated by immunoSEQ multiplex PCR, the TCRdb table keeps only in-frame clones and is missing some. Of approximately 590,000 clones in the sample, about 95% were seen once. Sequenced sample: naive CD8+ T cells sorted from blood. The receptors come from a woman aged 30 to 39 in good health. Each CDR3 is given with its conserved first and last residue. A D gene is named only where the DNA matches it firmly. Size tells how often a clone was seen (once, few, many) or the class of an expanded clone, and some rows leave it out.

>TRBJ2-5|TRBV13|TRBD2|.
CASSHRLAGVRGETQYF
TGTGCCAGCAGCCATCGACTAGCGGGAGTGAGAGGAGAGACCCAGTACTTC
>TRBJ2-1|TRBV19|.|.
CASSTPGGISYNEQFF
TGTGCCAGTAGTACCCCCGGCGGAATCTCCTACAATGAGCAGTTCTTC
>TRBJ1-3|TRBV4-1|.|.
CASSPDSGNTIYF
TGCGCCAGCAGCCCCGACTCTGGAAACACCATATATTTT
>TRBJ2-5|TRBV18|.|.
CASSPPPRVRRGETQYF
TGTGCCAGCTCACCACCCCCGCGGGTCCGAAGGGGAGAGACCCAGTACTTC
>TRBJ1-1|TRBV9|.|.
CASSPSIQGEAFF
TGTGCCAGCAGCCCCTCGATACAGGGTGAAGCTTTCTTT
>TRBJ2-7|TRBV13|TRBD1|.
CASSGDRGQFYEQYF
TGTGCCAGCAGCGGCGACAGGGGACAATTTTACGAGCAGTACTTC
>TRBJ2-7|TRBV10-2|.|.
CASSVGTPTYEQYF
TGCGCCAGCAGTGTTGGGACACCAACATACGAGCAGTACTTC
>TRBJ2-7|TRBV5-6|TRBD2|.
CASSQGLAETHSSYEQYF
TGTGCCAGCAGCCAGGGACTAGCGGAAACCCATTCCTCCTACGAGCAGTACTTC
>TRBJ2-7|TRBV27|TRBD1|.
CASRDSSYEQYF
TGTGCCAGCCGGGACAGCTCCTACGAGCAGTACTTC
>TRBJ2-5|TRBV28|.|.
CASSLNKKTQYF
TGTGCCAGCAGTTTAAATAAGAAGACCCAGTACTTC
>TRBJ2-5|TRBV11-2|.|.
CASSPQTRGGQETQYF
TGTGCCAGCAGCCCGCAGACTAGGGGGGGCCAAGAGACCCAGTACTTC
>TRBJ2-1|TRBV7-9|TRBD2|.
CASSLTSGFYNEQFF
TGTGCCAGCAGCTTGACTAGCGGGTTCTACAATGAGCAGTTCTTC
>TRBJ2-7|TRBV5-4|TRBD2|.
CASSLVAVAGGSYEQYF
TGTGCCAGCAGCTTGGTGGCCGTCGCGGGAGGGTCCTACGAGCAGTACTTC
>TRBJ1-1|TRBV27|.|.
CASSFGAGTSTEAFF
TGTGCCAGCAGTTTTGGGGCAGGGACTAGCACTGAAGCTTTCTTT
>TRBJ2-1|TRBV9|.|.
CASSEEASSYNEQFF
TGTGCCAGCAGTGAGGAAGCGAGCTCCTACAATGAGCAGTTCTTC
>TRBJ1-1|TRBV19|.|.
CASSMVENTEAFF
TGTGCCAGTAGTATGGTCGAGAACACTGAAGCTTTCTTT
>TRBJ2-7|TRBV15|.|.
CATIDTGTGYEQYF
TGTGCCACCATCGATACCGGGACCGGGTACGAGCAGTACTTC
>TRBJ2-5|TRBV2|.|.
CASSDPGRGNQETQYF
TGTGCCAGCAGTGACCCGGGGCGGGGAAACCAAGAGACCCAGTACTTC
>TRBJ2-2|TRBV19|.|.
CASSMAYWRLEGNTGELFF
TGTGCCAGTAGTATGGCTTATTGGCGACTAGAAGGGAACACCGGGGAGCTGTTTTTT
>TRBJ2-1|TRBV28|.|.
CASSLGRSYNEQFF
TGTGCCAGCAGTTTGGGGCGGTCCTACAATGAGCAGTTCTTC
>TRBJ2-7|TRBV27|.|.
CASSSPGSSYEQYF
TGTGCCAGCAGTTCACCAGGGAGCTCCTACGAGCAGTACTTC
>TRBJ1-1|TRBV23-1|.|.
CASPGSPSTEAFF
TGCGCCAGCCCAGGGTCCCCCTCGACTGAAGCTTTCTTT
>TRBJ1-2|TRBV4-1|.|.
CASSQVGDYYGYTF
TGCGCCAGCAGCCAAGTAGGGGATTACTATGGCTACACCTTC
>TRBJ2-7|TRBV5-1|TRBD1|.
CASSLIPGQGYEQYF
TGCGCCAGCAGCTTGATTCCGGGACAGGGCTACGAGCAGTACTTC
>TRBJ2-1|TRBV6-5|.|.
CASSYSKGHNEQFF
TGTGCCAGCAGTTACTCGAAAGGACACAATGAGCAGTTCTTC
>TRBJ1-1|TRBV9|TRBD1|.
CASSPGETGSRTEAFF
TGTGCCAGCAGCCCTGGAGAGACAGGGTCTAGAACTGAAGCTTTCTTT
>TRBJ2-7|TRBV6-1|TRBD1|.
CASSDVDRMYEQYF
TGTGCCAGCAGTGATGTGGACAGGATGTACGAGCAGTACTTC
>TRBJ2-2|TRBV2|TRBD1|.
CASIRGLADTGELFF
TGTGCCAGCATCAGGGGGCTAGCAGACACCGGGGAGCTGTTTTTT
>TRBJ2-1|TRBV27|TRBD2|once
CASSLMDGRDDEQFF
TGTGCCAGCAGTTTAATGGACGGGAGGGACGATGAGCAGTTCTTC
>TRBJ1-2|TRBV9|.|.
CASSVVADYGYTF
TGTGCCAGCAGCGTAGTTGCTGACTATGGCTACACCTTC
>TRBJ1-5|TRBV4-1|.|.
CASSLTDSNQPQHF
TGCGCCAGCAGCCTGACAGATAGCAATCAGCCCCAGCATTTT
>TRBJ1-4|TRBV5-1|TRBD1|.
CASSPWTGNEKLFF
TGCGCCAGCAGCCCCTGGACAGGGAATGAAAAACTGTTTTTT
>TRBJ2-1|TRBV6-5|.|once
CASSPRPRLANEQFF
TGTGCCAGCAGCCCCCGACCAAGACTGGCCAATGAGCAGTTCTTC
>TRBJ2-3|TRBV6-5|.|.
CATAGGYDTQYF
TGTGCCACGGCTGGGGGCTACGATACGCAGTATTTT
>TRBJ2-7|TRBV27|.|once
CASSTGLYEQYF
TGTGCCAGCAGTACAGGGCTATACGAGCAGTACTTC
>TRBJ2-7|TRBV7-9|TRBD1|.
CASSLGQGGTTYEQYF
TGTGCCAGCAGCTTAGGACAGGGGGGCACCACCTACGAGCAGTACTTC
>TRBJ2-7|TRBV4-1|.|.
CASSQEEGYEQYF
TGCGCCAGCAGCCAAGAAGAAGGCTACGAGCAGTACTTC
>TRBJ2-7|TRBV27|.|.
CASSDRDGSPEQYF
TGTGCCAGCAGTGACCGGGACGGATCCCCCGAGCAGTACTTC